This T cell receptor beta chain was identified in a study of control samples from healthy donors and cancer patients. Only one count was recorded for this clone. Sequencing was performed with immunoSEQ multiplex PCR; in TCRdb, only in-frame clones are kept and a portion is missing. The table includes 130,000 to 150,000 clones, less than 90% detected once. The CDR3 runs 14 residues. Per the germline V gene, CDR1 is SNHLY and CDR2 is FYNNEI. V lost 6 bases, J lost 0 bases, and 11 bases lay in between. The sample comprised blood. The receptor's source is a woman in her 30s in good health. V and J are TRBV2 and TRBJ1-1; D perhaps matches TRBD1 (6 bases). The CDR3 sequence is CASSRDRMNTEAFF. The CDR3 DNA is TGTGCCAGCAGCCGAGACAGGATGAACACTGAAGCTTTCTTT.